This note documents a single T cell receptor (beta chain) sequence. The CDR3 is 15 residues long. Losses at the gene ends were 4 bases for V and 0 bases for J; bases not matched to a gene: 4. Germline V gene lookup returns CDR1 MNHNY and CDR2 SVGAGI (reference sequence). The entry originates in a study of control samples from healthy donors and cancer patients. Clones were sequenced by immunoSEQ multiplex PCR, and TCRdb holds only the in-frame ones, with some missing. Of 90,000 to 150,000 clones in the sample, approximately 88% were seen once. V is TRBV6-6 and J is TRBJ1-2, with 8 bases matching TRBD1. The sequencing sample was made of blood. The TCR was taken from a middle-aged man in good health. CDR3 coding DNA: TGTGCCAGCAGTTTCGGACAGGGTCCTAACTATGGCTACACCTTC. It specifies CASSFGQGPNYGYTF.